This T cell receptor (beta chain) was documented in a study of cytomegalovirus exposure and HLA in healthy donors. Study results and caveats: The authors considered a cluster of highly shared sequence variants likely to be a sequencing artifact. Later analysis reportedly placed an Asian-associated ancestry cluster below the approximately 730-donor mean in N-insertions.

In the case of this clone: Its antigen is as yet unknown.

V lost 0 bases to trimming and J lost 14 bases; unmatched junction nucleotides: 5. CDR3 size: 13 residues. Per germline, CDR1 MNHEY and CDR2 SVGAGI. PCR amplification relied on 60 Vbeta primers (plus 13 Jbeta primers). TCRdb's copy holds only in-frame clones and misses some; the assay was immunoSEQ multiplex PCR. The sample records around 77,000 clones, more than 75% being singletons. The receptor was derived from a man aged 35 to 55 in good health and CMV-seronegative. Sequenced sample: PBMCs. The V call is TRBV6-5, the J call TRBJ2-3; TRBD2 aligns across 10 bases. DNA for the CDR3: TGTGCCAGCAGTTACTCCCCGGGACTAGCGATGTATTTT. This encodes CASSYSPGLAMYF.